The 17 T cell receptor beta chains in this list originate from one sample, sequenced in a study of blood T cell repertoires in COVID-19. Generated by immunoSEQ multiplex PCR, the TCRdb table keeps only in-frame clones and is missing some. The sample includes a few hundred thousand clones, 86% seen only once; the top ten take 3.6%. The source material was peripheral blood. All receptors derive from a man between 18 and 29 years old with active or convalescent COVID-19.

Comments on this clone: The same CDR3 also results from other DNA sequences found in this sample. V is TRBV9 and J is TRBJ2-1; 8 bases align to TRBD2. The CDR3 extends over 15 amino acids. V gave up 0 bases and J gave up 3 bases; unmatched junction bases: 2. Per the germline V gene, CDR1 is SGDLS and CDR2 is YYNGEE. The CDR3 is CASSVGTSGYNEQFF. The CDR3 coding sequence is TGTGCCAGCAGCGTAGGAACTAGCGGCTACAATGAGCAGTTCTTC.

The rearrangement joins TRBV5-1 to TRBJ1-6, with 7 positions matching TRBD1. Germline V gene data show CDR1 as SGHRS and CDR2 as YFSETQ. The J segment lost 6 bases and the V segment lost 2 bases, leaving 8 bases of the junction unmatched. CDR3 length: 16 amino acids. CDR3 amino acids: CASSFGDRNFNSPLHF. CDR3 in DNA: TGCGCCAGCAGCTTTGGGGACAGAAATTTTAATTCACCCCTCCACTTT.

The chain recombines TRBV4-2 with TRBJ2-7, with TRBD2 identical over 7 bases. This CDR3 region has 15 residues. Germline V CDR1 and CDR2: LGHNA, YNFKEQ. Germline trimming cut 0 bases from V and 1 base from J; bases unmatched to any gene: 3. CDR3 in DNA: TGTGCCAGCAGCCAAGAAGCGGGATCTTCCTACGAGCAGTACTTC. Protein sequence: CASSQEAGSSYEQYF.

On this clone itself: Other DNA sequences in the same sample also yield this CDR3. The chain links TRBV9 to TRBJ2-5; 8 bases match TRBD2. The germline V gene has CDR1 SGDLS and CDR2 YYNGEE. With 3 bases clipped from V and 1 base from J, the junction kept 2 bases outside the gene matches. The CDR3 covers 14 residues. Here the CDR3 reads CASSAGTSQETQYF. CDR3 DNA sequence: TGTGCCAGCAGCGCCGGGACTAGCCAAGAGACCCAGTACTTC.

The V gene is TRBV30, the J gene TRBJ2-7; a weak D match, TRBD1 (6 bases). Trimming shortened V by 5 bases and J by 2 bases, and 10 bases separated the two germline ends. Germline V gene data show CDR1 as GTSNPN and CDR2 as SVGIG (reference sequence). This CDR3 comprises 12 residues. The CDR3 sequence: CAWGDRTYEQYF. CDR3 nucleotides: TGTGCCTGGGGAGACAGGACCTACGAGCAGTACTTC.

This chain connects TRBV7-3 to TRBJ2-2; TRBD1 matches 8 bases. This CDR3 comprises 14 residues. The V gene end was trimmed by 5 bases and the J gene end by 11 bases; junction bases not matched to a gene: 10. CDR1 and CDR2 (germline): SGHTA, FQGTGA. CDR3 nucleotides: TGTGCCAGCAGCCCAGGGGGCACCGGGAGAGAGCTGTTTTTT. Translating it yields CASSPGGTGRELFF.

The V call is TRBV27, the J call TRBJ1-4; a weak D match, TRBD1 (6 bases). This CDR3 spans 17 amino acids. V lost 2 bases and J 6 bases, leaving 19 bases between the germline ends. Germline V gene sequence: CDR1 MNHEY, CDR2 SMNVEV (reference sequence). The CDR3 DNA reads TGTGCCAGCAGTTTAGCCCTCTCGGGGGGCGCGTATGAAAAACTGTTTTTT. Encoded protein: CASSLALSGGAYEKLFF.

V is TRBV11-3 and J is TRBJ1-1; D perhaps matches TRBD1 (5 bases). V dropped 4 bases and J dropped 5 bases, with 14 bases sitting between them. Germline CDR1 reads SGHNT; CDR2 reads YENEEA. This CDR3 has 14 residues. The CDR3 region is CASSSGPAGTEAFF. Here the CDR3 DNA reads TGTGCCAGCAGCTCGGGGCCGGCGGGAACTGAAGCTTTCTTT.

This chain connects TRBV7-9 to TRBJ2-2; the D gene is possibly TRBD1 (6 bases). V dropped 5 bases and J dropped 1 base, with 11 bases sitting between them. The germline V gene encodes CDR1 SEHNR and CDR2 FQNEAQ (reference sequence). The CDR3 is 15 amino acids. CDR3 region: CASSTGHMNTGELFF. As DNA, the CDR3 is TGTGCCAGCAGCACGGGACATATGAACACCGGGGAGCTGTTTTTT.

The gene calls are TRBV5-1 and TRBJ2-7; 9 bases match TRBD1. Losses at the gene ends were 4 bases for V and 6 bases for J; bases not matched to a gene: 14. This CDR3 spans 16 amino acids. CDR1 and CDR2 (germline): SGHRS, YFSETQ. CDR3 bases: TGCGCCAGCAGCCGCCGCCGGGGACAGGGTTTTGGCGAGCAGTACTTC. Protein: CASSRRRGQGFGEQYF.

The V and J genes are TRBV4-1 and TRBJ2-3; 9 bases agree with TRBD2. CDR3 length equals 16 residues. Looked up from germline, CDR1 is MGHRA and CDR2 is YSYEKL. The V gene end was trimmed by 5 bases and the J gene end by 6 bases; junction bases not matched to a gene: 12. CDR3 region: CASSEGFGGGADTQYF. The CDR3 DNA reads as TGCGCCAGCAGCGAAGGATTCGGCGGGGGGGCGGATACGCAGTATTTT.

The V and J genes are TRBV10-3 and TRBJ2-4, with D perhaps matching TRBD1 (6 bases). V was trimmed by 11 bases and J by 8 bases, leaving 19 bases between them. Germline V gene data show CDR1 as ENHRY and CDR2 as SYGVKD. The CDR3 is 13 amino acids. This CDR3 reads CAVKGEYGDIQYF. Here the CDR3 DNA reads TGTGCCGTAAAGGGGGAGTATGGGGACATTCAGTACTTC.

The chain carries TRBV28 and TRBJ1-5; 7 nucleotides match TRBD1. Germline V CDR1 and CDR2: MDHEN, SYDVKM. Trimming removed 6 bases from V and 6 bases from J; junction bases left unmatched: 11. CDR3 size: 15 residues. CDR3 protein: CASSTPEGAGQPQHF. The CDR3 nucleotides are TGTGCCAGCAGCACTCCCGAGGGGGCTGGTCAGCCCCAGCATTTT.

This chain uses TRBV29-1 with TRBJ2-1; 12 bases align to TRBD2. Losses at the gene ends were 0 bases for V and 9 bases for J; bases not matched to a gene: 3. CDR3 length: 14 residues. The germline gives CDR1 SQVTM, CDR2 ANQGSEA. CDR3 coding DNA: TGCAGCGTTGAAGAGGTACTAGCGGGGGGTGAGCAGTTCTTC. This translates into CSVEEVLAGGEQFF.

The V gene is TRBV5-6, the J gene TRBJ1-2; D is uncertain. Germline values: CDR1 SGHDT, CDR2 YYEEEE. Trimming left V 0 bases short and J 0 bases short, with 6 bases between. This CDR3 has 14 amino acids. The CDR3 region is CASSLDQANYGYTF. The CDR3 region has the DNA TGTGCCAGCAGCTTGGACCAGGCTAACTATGGCTACACCTTC.

This rearrangement joins TRBV9 to TRBJ2-7; D not resolved. This CDR3 is 14 amino acids long. The V gene's germline CDR1 is SGDLS and CDR2 YYNGEE. V was shortened by 1 base and J by 2 bases, with 10 bases between the two germline ends. The DNA for the CDR3 is TGTGCCAGCAGCGTAACCCCTATTCCCTACGAGCAGTACTTC. Amino acids: CASSVTPIPYEQYF.

V usage is TRBV4-2 and J usage is TRBJ2-1, with 9 positions matching TRBD2. The CDR3 is 16 amino acids. V lost 4 bases and J lost 5; bases outside the gene matches: 9. Germline loops: CDR1 LGHNA, CDR2 YNFKEQ. The CDR3 loop reads CASSRLSGGLNNEQFF. In nucleotides, the CDR3 is TGTGCCAGCAGCCGCCTAAGCGGGGGGCTTAACAATGAGCAGTTCTTC.